These T cell receptor beta chains were read from a single sample in a study of blood T cell repertoires in COVID-19. This table comes from immunoSEQ multiplex PCR, and its TCRdb copy is limited to in-frame clones, with some not included. The table shows 150,000 to 200,000 clones, with 75% to 85% occurring only once. Material for sequencing was PBMCs or T cells enriched from blood (not recorded which). The receptors were sampled from a woman in her 50s with acute COVID-19. Both conserved end residues are part of each CDR3. Fields, in order: J gene, clone size, D gene, V gene, CDR3 protein, CDR3 DNA. The D gene is left open where the match is weak. A row's size may be missing; if present it is once, few, many or a size class.

TRBJ1-4,-,-,TRBV6-5,CASSYGTGRAEKLFF,TGTGCCAGCAGTTACGGAACAGGTCGAGCCGAAAAACTGTTTTTT
TRBJ1-6,-,TRBD1,TRBV24-1,CATRARDSNSPLHF,TGTGCCACCCGGGCCCGGGACAGTAATTCACCCCTCCACTTT
TRBJ1-2,-,TRBD1,TRBV7-9,CASSFRDRGLRGYTF,TGTGCCAGCAGCTTCCGGGACAGGGGGCTACGTGGCTACACCTTC
TRBJ2-3,few,-,TRBV20-1,CSAPGHRTQYF,TGCAGTGCCCCAGGGCATCGAACGCAGTATTTT
TRBJ2-2,-,TRBD1,TRBV7-8,CASSNRGEDTGELFF,TGTGCCAGCAGCAACAGGGGTGAGGACACCGGGGAGCTGTTTTTT
TRBJ1-4,-,-,TRBV4-1,CASSQGAAQGNEKLFF,TGCGCCAGCAGCCAAGGAGCGGCACAGGGAAATGAAAAACTGTTTTTT
TRBJ2-5,-,TRBD2,TRBV19,CASSIASGLGETQYF,TGTGCCAGTAGTATCGCCTCCGGACTAGGGGAGACCCAGTACTTC
TRBJ1-2,-,-,TRBV5-1,CASSLALAGAYGYTF,TGCGCCAGCAGCTTGGCTCTGGCAGGGGCCTATGGCTACACCTTC
TRBJ1-2,-,TRBD1,TRBV4-2,CASSHPEQGGDGYTF,TGTGCCAGCAGCCATCCCGAACAGGGGGGCGATGGCTACACCTTC
TRBJ1-5,-,-,TRBV11-1,CASSRDTKQPQHF,TGTGCCAGCAGCCGGGACACCAAACAGCCCCAGCATTTT
TRBJ1-3,few,TRBD1,TRBV2,CASSRGQGGNTIYF,TGTGCCAGCAGCCGAGGACAGGGAGGAAACACCATATATTTT
TRBJ1-2,-,TRBD1,TRBV27,CASSPFRTGGVGYTF,TGTGCCAGCAGTCCATTCAGGACAGGGGGCGTTGGCTACACCTTC
TRBJ2-2,-,TRBD1,TRBV14,CASSQQAQGVGELFF,TGTGCCAGCAGCCAACAGGCACAGGGGGTCGGGGAGCTGTTTTTT
TRBJ1-1,-,TRBD1,TRBV29-1,CSVEAGGAEAFF,TGCAGCGTTGAGGCAGGGGGTGCTGAAGCTTTCTTT
TRBJ1-1,once,-,TRBV3-1/TRBV3-2,CASSHRTEAFF,TGTGCCAGCAGCCACAGGACTGAAGCTTTCTTT
TRBJ1-1,-,TRBD1,TRBV19,CASRPPTGAAFF,TGTGCCAGTAGACCTCCGACAGGGGCGGCTTTCTTT
TRBJ1-2,-,TRBD1,TRBV28,CASSARDSGYTF,TGTGCCAGCAGTGCCCGGGACAGTGGCTACACCTTC
TRBJ2-5,-,-,TRBV6-5,CASLRETQYF,TGTGCCAGCCTCAGGGAGACCCAGTACTTC
TRBJ1-4,few,-,TRBV15,CATSRVIGATNEKLFF,TGTGCCACCAGCAGAGTTATCGGAGCAACTAATGAAAAACTGTTTTTT
TRBJ1-2,few,-,TRBV6-2/TRBV6-3,CASSENYGYTF,TGTGCCAGCAGTGAGAACTATGGCTACACCTTC
TRBJ2-4,once,TRBD2,TRBV19,CASRGRGNIQYF,TGTGCCAGTAGAGGGAGGGGAAACATTCAGTACTTC
TRBJ1-2,-,TRBD1,TRBV2,CASISRTGVYGYTF,TGTGCCAGCATTAGTAGGACAGGGGTGTATGGCTACACCTTC
TRBJ2-2,-,-,TRBV11-3,CASSFQGTTGELFF,TGTGCCAGCAGCTTTCAGGGGACCACCGGGGAGCTGTTTTTT
TRBJ1-1,-,-,TRBV12-3/TRBV12-4,CASSLTTNTEAFF,TGTGCCAGCAGTTTAACAACGAACACTGAAGCTTTCTTT
TRBJ1-1,-,-,TRBV19,CASSIRRDRGSEAFF,TGTGCCAGTAGTATAAGGAGAGATCGTGGATCTGAAGCTTTCTTT
TRBJ1-5,-,TRBD1,TRBV19,CASTSGAGGNQPQHF,TGTGCCAGTACTTCTGGAGCAGGGGGGAATCAGCCCCAGCATTTT
TRBJ2-3,-,-,TRBV5-1,CASSLTGLSTDTQYF,TGCGCCAGCAGCTTGACAGGGCTAAGCACAGATACGCAGTATTTT
TRBJ2-3,-,TRBD2,TRBV29-1,CSVDQGLAGARNTQYF,TGCAGCGTTGACCAGGGACTAGCGGGGGCCCGAAATACGCAGTATTTT
TRBJ1-3,few,TRBD1,TRBV19,CASSQGDVRNTIYF,TGTGCCAGTAGTCAGGGGGACGTGAGAAACACCATATATTTT
TRBJ2-2,few,TRBD1,TRBV5-4,CASSIQTGAGELFF,TGTGCCAGCAGCATACAAACAGGGGCCGGGGAGCTGTTTTTT
TRBJ1-2,few,-,TRBV11-2,CASSFQVGYTF,TGTGCCAGCAGCTTCCAGGTTGGCTACACCTTC
TRBJ1-1,-,-,TRBV7-2,CASSLEAGLNTEAFF,TGTGCCAGCAGCTTAGAGGCGGGCCTGAACACTGAAGCTTTCTTT
TRBJ1-1,-,TRBD1,TRBV19,CASSDQGQGTEAFF,TGTGCCAGTTCCGACCAGGGACAGGGCACTGAAGCTTTCTTT
TRBJ2-2,-,TRBD1,TRBV5-1,CASSLEGGGNTGELFF,TGCGCCAGCAGCTTGGAAGGGGGCGGGAACACCGGGGAGCTGTTTTTT
TRBJ1-4,-,TRBD1,TRBV4-3,CASSQGPQGAVNEKLFF,TGCGCCAGCAGCCAAGGTCCACAGGGGGCAGTTAATGAAAAACTGTTTTTT